These 14 T cell receptor beta chains were all obtained from the same sample, sequenced in a study of blood T cell repertoires in COVID-19 (TCRdb year 2020). The library relied on the immunoSEQ multiplex PCR assay. Drawn from immuneACCESS, this table holds only the in-frame rearrangements with V and J called that TCRdb kept. Clones are partly lost; checked studies trace under half to an unresolved V gene and leave the rest unexplained. A total of about 180,000 clones appear in this sample, 80% to 85% of them only once. The ten most abundant clones make up around 7.3% of the sample. The sample consisted of peripheral blood. Every receptor here comes from a woman in her sixties or seventies with COVID-19, enrolled during active disease.

The J gene is TRBJ1-5, the V gene TRBV4-1, with TRBD1 matching 8 bases. Germline CDR1 MGHRA, CDR2 YSYEKL. The CDR3 is 18 residues long. V lost 2 bases, J lost 5 bases, and 14 bases stayed unmatched. The CDR3 DNA is TGCGCCAGCAGCCAAAGGGCCAGGGGGCTGTCGGAAGATCAGCCCCAGCATTTT. Translating gives CASSQRARGLSEDQPQHF.

The V and J genes are TRBV19 and TRBJ1-3, with 7 bases fitting TRBD1. Germline V gives CDR1 LNHDA, CDR2 SQIVND (reference sequence). The CDR3 totals 15 residues. After removal of 9 bases from V and 2 bases from J, the junction contained 10 bases not matched to a gene. CDR3 sequence reads: CASTLQGMAGNTIYF. As DNA, the CDR3 is TGTGCCAGCACCTTACAGGGGATGGCTGGAAACACCATATATTTT.

The gene calls are TRBV7-2 and TRBJ2-5; D perhaps matches TRBD1 (6 bases). V was clipped by 4 bases and J by 4 bases, with 16 bases between them. Germline CDR1 SGHTA, CDR2 FQGNSA. The CDR3 has 15 amino acids. CDR3 nucleotides: TGTGCCAGCAGCTCCCGCAGGGGTCTGGGAGAGACCCAGTACTTC. This gives the protein CASSSRRGLGETQYF.

The rearrangement joins TRBV2 to TRBJ2-7, with TRBD1 matching over 9 bases. Trimming cost V 4 bases and J 3 bases; bases outside gene matches: 4. There are 14 residues in the CDR3. The V gene's germline CDR1 is SNHLY and CDR2 FYNNEI. CDR3 amino acids: CASSAGQGVYEQYF. The DNA of the CDR3 is TGTGCCAGCAGTGCGGGACAGGGAGTCTACGAGCAGTACTTC.

This chain connects TRBV10-1 to TRBJ2-7, with 7 bases matching TRBD1. The CDR3 contains 14 residues. Germline V gene data show CDR1 as WNHNN and CDR2 as SYGVQD (reference sequence). The V gene end was trimmed by 5 bases and the J gene end by 2 bases; junction bases not matched to a gene: 6. The CDR3 protein is CASSLGQLPYEQYF. Here the CDR3 DNA reads TGCGCCAGCAGTTTGGGACAGCTACCCTACGAGCAGTACTTC.

The V call is TRBV6-2 or TRBV6-3, the J call TRBJ1-1, with a weak D call TRBD1 (5 bases). This CDR3 comprises 14 residues. Trimming pared 3 bases from V and 1 base from J, leaving 9 bases between. CDR1 is MNHEY and CDR2 is SVGEGT in the germline V gene. The CDR3 region has the DNA TGTGCCAGCAGTTATAGACAGACGAACACTGAAGCTTTCTTT. Translating gives CASSYRQTNTEAFF.

This sequence joins TRBV19 and TRBJ2-1; 9 bases map to TRBD2. The junction had 5 bases not matched to a gene; V was cut back by 3 bases and J by 5 bases. The CDR3 runs to 15 residues. Germline V gene lookup returns CDR1 LNHDA and CDR2 SQIVND (reference sequence). CDR3 DNA sequence: TGTGCCAGTAGTATGTGGCGGGAGGGGCACAATGAGCAGTTCTTC. Translation: CASSMWREGHNEQFF.

The chain is built from TRBV15 and TRBJ2-4; 7 nucleotides line up with TRBD2. Germline values: CDR1 LNHNV, CDR2 YYDKDF (reference sequence). V shed 6 bases and J 0 bases; nucleotides not matched to a gene: 11. This CDR3 comprises 17 residues. CDR3 in DNA: TGTGCCACCAGAGAGGCCGGGACTAACGTAGCCAAAAACATTCAGTACTTC. Translation: CATREAGTNVAKNIQYF.

The rearrangement uses TRBV3-1 (or the pseudogene TRBV3-2) and TRBJ2-3; D is unresolved. Germline lookup yields CDR1 LGHDT and CDR2 YNNKEL (reference sequence). The CDR3 is 13 amino acids. V gave up 4 bases and J gave up 8 bases, with 13 bases separating them. CDR3 amino acids: CASSLLSSPTQYF. The CDR3 DNA is TGTGCCAGCAGCCTATTAAGCTCCCCTACGCAGTATTTT.

The chain has TRBV12-3 or TRBV12-4 and TRBJ1-1; TRBD1 agrees at 8 bases. The length of the CDR3 is 13 residues. After removal of 3 bases from V and 6 bases from J, the junction contained 3 bases not matched to a gene. The chain's CDR3 is CASSLGQDSEAFF. The CDR3 DNA sequence: TGTGCCAGCAGTTTGGGACAGGACTCTGAAGCTTTCTTT.

V usage is TRBV4-3 and J usage is TRBJ2-2; tentatively, D is TRBD1 (5 bases). The CDR3 spans 15 residues. The germline CDR1 and CDR2 sequences are LGHNA and YSLEER. V shed 0 bases and J shed 1 base, with 6 bases lying between them. In DNA form, the CDR3 reads TGCGCCAGCAGCCAAGAAGGGGAGAACACCGGGGAGCTGTTTTTT. Protein product: CASSQEGENTGELFF.

The rearrangement joins TRBV5-8 to TRBJ2-2; 7 positions agree with TRBD1. With 3 bases clipped from V and 4 bases from J, the junction kept 6 bases outside the gene matches. Germline loops: CDR1 SGHTS, CDR2 YDEGEE. The CDR3 spans 15 residues. In DNA, the CDR3 is TGTGCCAGCAGCTGGCGGACAGGCGTCACCGGGGAGCTGTTTTTT. Translating it yields CASSWRTGVTGELFF.

This chain links TRBV5-5 with TRBJ1-4; D may be TRBD1 (5 bases). The CDR3 covers 16 residues. Germline CDR1 is SGHKS and CDR2 is YYEKEE (reference sequence). V was clipped by 4 bases and J by 8 bases, with 21 bases between them. CDR3 loop: CASSGGTKPLGEKLFF. The CDR3 region has the DNA TGTGCCAGCAGCGGCGGGACGAAGCCCCTAGGGGAAAAACTGTTTTTT.

The chain joins TRBV19 to TRBJ1-6; tentative D call: TRBD1 (5 bases). Trimming removed 7 bases at V and 1 base at J, with 11 bases between. CDR1 LNHDA and CDR2 SQIVND come from the germline V gene (reference sequence). This CDR3 has 15 residues. This CDR3 reads CASTGGASYNSPLHF. CDR3 coding DNA: TGTGCCAGTACGGGAGGGGCATCCTATAATTCACCCCTCCACTTT.